This TCR beta chain was profiled in a study of Ad26.COV2.S vaccination and SARS-CoV-2 variants. Only in-frame clones appear in the TCRdb table, and some are missing; sequencing was by immunoSEQ multiplex PCR. The sample consists of 330,000 or so clones, roughly 88% of them appearing once. Treatment in this sample: about 20 received Ad26.COV2.S at low or high dose, single or two shots; 5 received placebo; per-sample allocation not given. After the first vaccine or placebo injection, samples were drawn on day 63. The germline CDR1 and CDR2 sequences are SQVTM and ANQGSEA. The germline V and J ends were trimmed by 3 bases and 7 bases, with 13 bases remaining between them. This CDR3 contains 13 residues.

This clonotype was obtained from a person between 18 and 65 years old who received the Ad26.COV2.S COVID-19 vaccine or a placebo. Material: peripheral blood, obtained in a trial of Ad26.COV2.S vaccine versus placebo. This sequence joins TRBV29-1 and TRBJ2-1, with D perhaps TRBD1 (6 bases). CDR3 amino acids: CSVDVGGWNEQFF. DNA for the CDR3: TGCAGCGTTGACGTAGGGGGATGGAATGAGCAGTTCTTC.